This T cell receptor (beta chain) was observed in a study of blood T cells in healthy people across ages. Primed by a sample-barcoded 5' primer and a J-beta primer mix, a second PCR proceeded for 7 to 11 cycles. In TCRdb, the 5' RACE reads were re-called with MiXCR into one record per CDR3 protein. The sample has about 580,000 distinct CDR3 sequences; about 45% are singletons. This clonotype was observed once. CDR1 and CDR2 (germline): SQVTM, ANQGSEA. The CDR3 has 14 amino acids. Trimming removed 3 bases at V and 4 bases at J, with 12 bases between. The chain links TRBV29-1 to TRBJ2-2; possible D gene TRBD2, 5 bases. This sequence originates from a man older than 75 in good health. Sequenced material: blood. CDR3 loop: CSVEESGGTGELFF. The CDR3, as DNA: TGCAGCGTTGAGGAGAGCGGCGGCACCGGGGAGCTGTTTTTT.